The rows below give T cell receptor beta chains drawn from one sample of a study of blood T cell repertoires in COVID-19. Libraries were prepared by immunoSEQ multiplex PCR; TCRdb keeps only in-frame clonotypes and omits some of them. The sample has 150,000 to 200,000 clones, about four fifths seen once; the top ten hold around 10%. Input material: peripheral blood. Receptors were obtained from a man aged 60-69 years with active or convalescent COVID-19. Each CDR3 is given with its conserved first and last residue. D genes are given only for firm matches. Clone size is stated in some rows and not others, as once, few, many or a class when expanded.

-	TRBV5-1	TRBD1	TRBJ2-1	CASSFETGYREQFF	TGCGCCAGCAGCTTCGAGACAGGGTACCGTGAGCAGTTCTTC
-	TRBV12-3/TRBV12-4	-	TRBJ1-5	CASSQSNQPQHF	TGTGCCAGCAGTCAAAGCAATCAGCCCCAGCATTTT
many	TRBV28	TRBD1	TRBJ1-1	CASSSTQGATEAFF	TGTGCCAGCAGTTCCACACAGGGGGCCACTGAAGCTTTCTTT
few	TRBV6-6	-	TRBJ1-1	CASSSTIGYTEAFF	TGTGCCAGCAGTTCTACAATCGGGTACACTGAAGCTTTCTTT
-	TRBV12-3/TRBV12-4	-	TRBJ1-2	CASSSDLGGYTF	TGTGCCAGCAGTTCAGACCTAGGCGGCTACACCTTC
-	TRBV3-1/TRBV3-2	-	TRBJ2-1	CASSQASAYNEQFF	TGTGCCAGCAGCCAAGCAAGCGCCTACAATGAGCAGTTCTTC
-	TRBV7-9	-	TRBJ2-5	CASSPWSGEETQYF	TGTGCCAGCAGCCCTTGGTCAGGGGAGGAGACCCAGTACTTC
-	TRBV15	-	TRBJ1-5	CATSRDLVGVGQPQHF	TGTGCCACCAGCAGAGATCTGGTAGGGGTCGGTCAGCCCCAGCATTTT
-	TRBV2	-	TRBJ2-5	CASSDIGKETQYF	TGTGCCAGCAGTGATATCGGGAAAGAGACCCAGTACTTC
-	TRBV5-1	TRBD1	TRBJ1-4	CASTGTGEGEKLFF	TGCGCCAGCACCGGGACAGGGGAGGGTGAAAAACTGTTTTTT
-	TRBV10-3	-	TRBJ1-5	CAISESAGGDFSNQPQHF	TGTGCCATCAGTGAGTCTGCAGGAGGGGACTTTAGCAATCAGCCCCAGCATTTT
-	TRBV5-1	TRBD2	TRBJ2-3	CASSGRLAGTTDTQYF	TGCGCCAGCAGCGGCCGACTAGCGGGAACCACAGATACGCAGTATTTT
-	TRBV5-6	TRBD1	TRBJ2-7	CASSSLGQGFSYEQYF	TGTGCCAGCAGCTCCCTGGGACAGGGCTTCTCCTACGAGCAGTACTTC
-	TRBV7-2	-	TRBJ1-2	CASSLWGPGYTF	TGTGCCAGCAGCTTATGGGGGCCTGGCTACACCTTC
-	TRBV6-5	-	TRBJ2-3	CASKYRGSTDTQYF	TGTGCCAGCAAATATCGGGGTAGCACAGATACGCAGTATTTT
once	TRBV28	TRBD2	TRBJ2-7	CASSVTSGAKYEQYF	TGTGCCAGCAGTGTAACTAGCGGGGCAAAATACGAGCAGTACTTC
once	TRBV7-2	TRBD1	TRBJ1-5	CASSLGQGNQPQHF	TGTGCCAGCAGCCTAGGACAGGGAAACCAGCCCCAGCATTTT
-	TRBV5-1	-	TRBJ2-5	CASSQQETQYF	TGCGCCAGCAGCCAACAAGAGACCCAGTACTTC
-	TRBV28	TRBD1	TRBJ1-2	CASSAGGQGTDGYTF	TGTGCCAGCAGTGCGGGCGGACAGGGGACGGACGGCTACACCTTC
-	TRBV5-1	TRBD1	TRBJ1-4	CASSLVRGSEKLFF	TGCGCCAGCAGCTTGGTCAGGGGGTCGGAAAAACTGTTTTTT
-	TRBV7-2	-	TRBJ1-1	CASSFSRTEAFF	TGTGCCAGCAGCTTTTCCCGCACTGAAGCTTTCTTT
-	TRBV10-1	TRBD2	TRBJ2-3	CASSESSGGTYTQYF	TGCGCCAGCAGTGAGTCTAGCGGGGGGACTTATACGCAGTATTTT
-	TRBV6-6	TRBD2	TRBJ2-1	CASSPGTSHRSYNEQFF	TGTGCCAGCAGTCCCGGGACTAGCCACCGCTCCTACAATGAGCAGTTCTTC
-	TRBV7-7	-	TRBJ2-5	CASSPEAQETQYF	TGTGCCAGCAGCCCCGAGGCTCAAGAGACCCAGTACTTC
-	TRBV5-1	TRBD2	TRBJ2-5	CASSLAVGGAQETQYF	TGCGCCAGCAGCTTGGCCGTCGGGGGGGCCCAAGAGACCCAGTACTTC
-	TRBV28	TRBD1	TRBJ1-2	CASSNLGTGGYGYTF	TGTGCCAGCAGCAATCTTGGGACAGGTGGCTATGGCTACACCTTC
-	TRBV6-1	-	TRBJ1-3	CASSEAVAGRSGNTIYF	TGTGCCAGCAGTGAAGCGGTTGCGGGCCGCTCTGGAAACACCATATATTTT
-	TRBV3-1/TRBV3-2	TRBD2	TRBJ2-5	CASSQDSGGSETQYF	TGTGCCAGCAGCCAAGATAGCGGGGGGAGTGAGACCCAGTACTTC
-	TRBV4-1	-	TRBJ2-2	CASSQRTANTGELFF	TGCGCCAGCAGCCAGAGGACAGCGAACACCGGGGAGCTGTTTTTT
-	TRBV14	-	TRBJ2-1	CASSQAGRSSYNEQFF	TGTGCCAGCAGCCAGGCAGGGCGGAGCTCCTACAATGAGCAGTTCTTC